A selection of T cell receptor beta chains follows, all from one sample in a study of vaccination and CD4 T cells after COVID-19. Their specific antigens are unknown. Using its own MiXCR run on the PCR reads, TCRdb lists one record per CDR3 protein. Of 20,000 to 30,000 distinct CDR3 sequences in the sample, around three fifths were seen once. The specimen sequenced was CD4+ T cells from blood, cultured in vitro. These receptor sequences come from a human donor who had recovered from COVID-19. Each CDR3 is given with its conserved first and last residue. Each record gives: clone size, V gene, J gene, D gene, CDR3 protein, CDR3 DNA. The D gene is left open where the match is weak. The size field is filled for only some rows; it gives once, few, many or a size class.

clone_size: few
v_call: TRBV30
j_call: TRBJ1-5
d_call: TRBD1
cdr3_aa: CAWNPGGTNQPQHF
cdr3_nt: TGTGCCTGGAACCCAGGGGGGACCAATCAGCCCCAGCATTTT

clone_size: few
v_call: TRBV19
j_call: TRBJ1-2
d_call: TRBD1
cdr3_aa: CASSVRDRAGYTF
cdr3_nt: TGTGCCAGTAGTGTCCGGGACAGGGCTGGCTACACCTTC

clone_size: .
v_call: TRBV28
j_call: TRBJ2-3
d_call: .
cdr3_aa: CASSPQNPVTHTDTQYF
cdr3_nt: TGTGCCAGCAGTCCGCAAAATCCGGTCACACACACAGATACGCAGTATTTT

clone_size: .
v_call: TRBV10-1
j_call: TRBJ2-2
d_call: .
cdr3_aa: CASRSGYTGELFF
cdr3_nt: TGCGCCAGCAGGAGTGGCTACACCGGGGAGCTGTTTTTT

clone_size: .
v_call: TRBV20-1
j_call: TRBJ1-5
d_call: .
cdr3_aa: CSARDAGGRNQPQHF
cdr3_nt: TGCAGTGCTAGAGATGCCGGCGGGCGCAATCAGCCCCAGCATTTT

clone_size: .
v_call: TRBV28
j_call: TRBJ2-2
d_call: TRBD2
cdr3_aa: CASSPAGLAETGELFF
cdr3_nt: TGTGCCAGCAGCCCTGCGGGACTAGCGGAGACCGGGGAGCTGTTTTTT

clone_size: .
v_call: TRBV20-1
j_call: TRBJ1-2
d_call: TRBD1
cdr3_aa: CSARDRRTGKANYGYTF
cdr3_nt: TGCAGTGCTAGAGATAGGAGGACAGGCAAAGCTAACTATGGCTACACCTTC

clone_size: few
v_call: TRBV28
j_call: TRBJ1-5
d_call: TRBD1
cdr3_aa: CASLKQGTLRTPQHF
cdr3_nt: TGTGCCAGCCTGAAACAGGGGACCCTTAGAACGCCCCAGCATTTT

clone_size: .
v_call: TRBV21-1
j_call: TRBJ2-7
d_call: .
cdr3_aa: CASTWTFPYEQYF
cdr3_nt: TGTGCCAGCACTTGGACTTTCCCCTACGAGCAGTACTTC

clone_size: .
v_call: TRBV6-2/TRBV6-3
j_call: TRBJ2-7
d_call: .
cdr3_aa: CASSYPGYTNEQYF
cdr3_nt: TGTGCCAGCAGTTACCCAGGATATACGAACGAGCAGTACTTC

clone_size: .
v_call: TRBV10-3
j_call: TRBJ2-5
d_call: TRBD2
cdr3_aa: CAISAPAGQINQETQYF
cdr3_nt: TGTGCCATCAGTGCCCCAGCGGGGCAGATTAATCAAGAGACCCAGTACTTC

clone_size: .
v_call: TRBV5-1
j_call: TRBJ1-1
d_call: .
cdr3_aa: CASSYPRKGGFTEAFF
cdr3_nt: TGCGCCAGCAGCTACCCCAGGAAGGGGGGGTTCACTGAAGCTTTCTTT

clone_size: few
v_call: TRBV6-1
j_call: TRBJ1-1
d_call: .
cdr3_aa: CASSPEGRGAFF
cdr3_nt: TGTGCCAGCAGCCCCGAAGGTCGGGGAGCTTTCTTT

clone_size: few
v_call: TRBV20-1
j_call: TRBJ1-1
d_call: .
cdr3_aa: CSARPGELRTEAFF
cdr3_nt: TGCAGTGCCCGCCCCGGTGAACTGCGGACTGAAGCTTTCTTT

clone_size: .
v_call: TRBV9
j_call: TRBJ1-1
d_call: TRBD1
cdr3_aa: CASRLQGRNTEAFF
cdr3_nt: TGTGCCAGCAGACTACAGGGGAGGAACACTGAAGCTTTCTTT

clone_size: large
v_call: TRBV28
j_call: TRBJ1-1
d_call: .
cdr3_aa: CASSRTLTVYAAFF
cdr3_nt: TGTGCCAGCAGCCGAACCCTGACAGTGTATGCGGCTTTCTTT

clone_size: .
v_call: TRBV20-1
j_call: TRBJ2-7
d_call: TRBD2
cdr3_aa: CSATGTSGSSSYEQYF
cdr3_nt: TGCAGTGCTACCGGGACTAGCGGTTCGAGCTCCTACGAGCAGTACTTC

clone_size: .
v_call: TRBV20-1
j_call: TRBJ2-7
d_call: .
cdr3_aa: CSARAPRGTYEQYF
cdr3_nt: TGCAGTGCTAGAGCCCCCCGGGGAACCTACGAGCAGTACTTC

clone_size: few
v_call: TRBV5-5
j_call: TRBJ1-6
d_call: .
cdr3_aa: CASSLLWGQDNSPLHF
cdr3_nt: TGTGCCAGCAGCCTGCTGTGGGGGCAGGATAATTCACCCCTCCACTTT

clone_size: .
v_call: TRBV7-2
j_call: TRBJ2-1
d_call: TRBD1
cdr3_aa: CASRQQGTPGSYNEQFF
cdr3_nt: TGTGCCAGCAGGCAACAGGGGACCCCTGGCTCCTACAATGAGCAGTTCTTC

clone_size: .
v_call: TRBV7-9
j_call: TRBJ2-2
d_call: .
cdr3_aa: CASSSRTPWDTGELFF
cdr3_nt: TGTGCCAGCAGCTCACGGACCCCCTGGGACACCGGGGAGCTGTTTTTT

clone_size: few
v_call: TRBV28
j_call: TRBJ2-7
d_call: .
cdr3_aa: CASRKQQLNEQYF
cdr3_nt: TGTGCCAGCAGGAAACAACAACTGAACGAGCAGTACTTC

clone_size: .
v_call: TRBV7-8
j_call: TRBJ1-2
d_call: TRBD1
cdr3_aa: CASNHQGAEGYTF
cdr3_nt: TGTGCCAGCAACCATCAGGGGGCGGAAGGCTACACCTTC

clone_size: .
v_call: TRBV28
j_call: TRBJ1-3
d_call: .
cdr3_aa: CASSLPRQALSGNTIYF
cdr3_nt: TGTGCCAGCAGTTTACCCCGGCAGGCTCTCTCAGGAAACACCATATATTTT

clone_size: .
v_call: TRBV20-1
j_call: TRBJ1-2
d_call: .
cdr3_aa: CSARKDYGYTF
cdr3_nt: TGCAGTGCTAGGAAGGACTATGGCTACACCTTC

clone_size: .
v_call: TRBV15
j_call: TRBJ1-4
d_call: .
cdr3_aa: CATSRVGTVLEKLFF
cdr3_nt: TGTGCCACCAGCAGAGTGGGAACGGTACTTGAAAAACTGTTTTTT

clone_size: .
v_call: TRBV5-1
j_call: TRBJ2-3
d_call: .
cdr3_aa: CASSLSEQVTTDTQYF
cdr3_nt: TGCGCCAGCAGCTTGTCCGAACAGGTTACTACAGATACGCAGTATTTT

clone_size: .
v_call: TRBV19
j_call: TRBJ2-7
d_call: TRBD1
cdr3_aa: CASSFPGQGASEQYF
cdr3_nt: TGTGCCAGTAGTTTCCCGGGACAGGGGGCCAGCGAGCAGTACTTC

clone_size: .
v_call: TRBV7-2
j_call: TRBJ2-7
d_call: .
cdr3_aa: CASSLDAGSYEQYF
cdr3_nt: TGTGCCAGCAGCTTAGATGCAGGGTCCTACGAGCAGTACTTC

clone_size: few
v_call: TRBV21-1
j_call: TRBJ1-5
d_call: .
cdr3_aa: CASSKGGRPPAVQPQHF
cdr3_nt: TGTGCCAGCAGCAAAGGGGGCCGCCCGCCGGCGGTTCAGCCCCAGCATTTT

clone_size: .
v_call: TRBV20-1
j_call: TRBJ1-4
d_call: .
cdr3_aa: CSGLSKPNEKLFF
cdr3_nt: TGCAGCGGACTATCAAAACCGAATGAAAAACTGTTTTTT

clone_size: .
v_call: TRBV27
j_call: TRBJ2-7
d_call: TRBD2
cdr3_aa: CASKTGTSVSYEQYF
cdr3_nt: TGTGCCAGCAAGACCGGGACTAGCGTTTCCTACGAGCAGTACTTC

clone_size: .
v_call: TRBV4-1
j_call: TRBJ1-2
d_call: .
cdr3_aa: CASSQDPGHNYGYTF
cdr3_nt: TGCGCCAGCAGCCAAGATCCGGGACACAACTATGGCTACACCTTC

clone_size: .
v_call: TRBV20-1
j_call: TRBJ2-2
d_call: .
cdr3_aa: CSASSGNTGELFF
cdr3_nt: TGCAGTGCTAGTAGTGGGAACACCGGGGAGCTGTTTTTT

clone_size: .
v_call: TRBV12-5
j_call: TRBJ2-7
d_call: TRBD1
cdr3_aa: CASGPGQGSYEQYF
cdr3_nt: TGTGCTAGTGGTCCGGGACAGGGTTCCTACGAGCAGTACTTC

clone_size: .
v_call: TRBV6-1
j_call: TRBJ2-7
d_call: TRBD1
cdr3_aa: CASRSKSQGKQYF
cdr3_nt: TGTGCCAGCAGGTCGAAGTCACAGGGGAAGCAGTACTTC

clone_size: .
v_call: TRBV10-3
j_call: TRBJ1-2
d_call: .
cdr3_aa: CAISQSPATGYTF
cdr3_nt: TGTGCCATCAGTCAATCCCCTGCCACCGGCTACACCTTC

clone_size: few
v_call: TRBV6-1
j_call: TRBJ2-2
d_call: TRBD2
cdr3_aa: CASSRTSGRKGELFF
cdr3_nt: TGTGCCAGCAGCCGGACTAGCGGGAGAAAAGGGGAGCTGTTTTTT

clone_size: few
v_call: TRBV2
j_call: TRBJ2-7
d_call: TRBD2
cdr3_aa: CASRRLAGEQYF
cdr3_nt: TGTGCCAGCAGGAGACTAGCGGGGGAGCAGTACTTC

clone_size: few
v_call: TRBV7-2
j_call: TRBJ1-1
d_call: .
cdr3_aa: CASSLAQGTNTEAFF
cdr3_nt: TGTGCCAGCAGCTTAGCCCAGGGGACGAACACTGAAGCTTTCTTT

clone_size: few
v_call: TRBV20-1
j_call: TRBJ1-6
d_call: .
cdr3_aa: CSANLGGNSPLHF
cdr3_nt: TGCAGTGCTAACTTGGGGGGAAATTCACCCCTCCACTTT

clone_size: .
v_call: TRBV24-1
j_call: TRBJ1-3
d_call: .
cdr3_aa: CATSDLRPPERNTIYF
cdr3_nt: TGTGCCACCAGTGACCTCCGACCCCCTGAACGAAACACCATATATTTT

clone_size: .
v_call: TRBV2
j_call: TRBJ2-7
d_call: .
cdr3_aa: CASRREGGSYEQYF
cdr3_nt: TGTGCCAGCCGACGAGAGGGGGGCTCCTACGAGCAGTACTTC

clone_size: .
v_call: TRBV6-1
j_call: TRBJ2-1
d_call: TRBD1
cdr3_aa: CASRFGQGKNEQFF
cdr3_nt: TGTGCCAGCAGATTTGGACAGGGTAAGAATGAGCAGTTCTTC

clone_size: .
v_call: TRBV28
j_call: TRBJ2-5
d_call: TRBD2
cdr3_aa: CASSSPRTSGQETQYF
cdr3_nt: TGTGCCAGCAGTTCCCCCCGGACTAGCGGACAAGAGACCCAGTACTTC